This is a list of T cell receptor beta chains from one sample in a study of neurological immune-mediated disorders. MiXCR, applied by TCRdb to the 5' RACE reads, yields one record per CDR3 protein. The sample lists fewer than 85,000 distinct CDR3 sequences, about a sixth occurring once. Sequencing used PBMCs. The source of these receptors is a woman aged 40-49 years in good health. The CDR3 runs from the conserved cysteine through the conserved F or W. Fields, in order: CDR3 length, J gene, V gene, clone size, CDR3 protein. The size field is filled for only some rows; it gives once, few, many or a size class.

cdr3_length: 15
j_call: TRBJ1-1
v_call: TRBV4-1
clone_size: many
cdr3_aa: CASSQEGQGGTEAFF

cdr3_length: 17
j_call: TRBJ2-1
v_call: TRBV12-5
clone_size: many
cdr3_aa: CASGTTSGTGFSGEQFF

cdr3_length: 13
j_call: TRBJ2-5
v_call: TRBV12-3/TRBV12-4
clone_size: many
cdr3_aa: CASSFGHGETQYF

cdr3_length: 14
j_call: TRBJ1-5
v_call: TRBV20-1
clone_size: many
cdr3_aa: CSATPLGVDQPQHF

cdr3_length: 15
j_call: TRBJ2-3
v_call: TRBV7-8
clone_size: many
cdr3_aa: CASSLVGGFTDTQYF

cdr3_length: 14
j_call: TRBJ2-5
v_call: TRBV2
clone_size: many
cdr3_aa: CASASGGNGETQYF

cdr3_length: 13
j_call: TRBJ1-1
v_call: TRBV2
clone_size: many
cdr3_aa: CASWGQPIEISFF

cdr3_length: 15
j_call: TRBJ2-3
v_call: TRBV29-1
clone_size: many
cdr3_aa: CSVQTINPSTDTQYF

cdr3_length: 15
j_call: TRBJ2-5
v_call: TRBV5-1
clone_size: many
cdr3_aa: CASSSRQAPQETQYF

cdr3_length: 15
j_call: TRBJ2-7
v_call: TRBV3-1
clone_size: many
cdr3_aa: CASSQDATPGGEQYF

cdr3_length: 15
j_call: TRBJ2-4
v_call: TRBV4-2
clone_size: -
cdr3_aa: CASSQYLGMRGIQYF

cdr3_length: 15
j_call: TRBJ2-7
v_call: TRBV5-1
clone_size: many
cdr3_aa: CASSPSPGTGGEQYF

cdr3_length: 12
j_call: TRBJ2-7
v_call: TRBV7-2
clone_size: many
cdr3_aa: CASSSGGHEQYF

cdr3_length: 14
j_call: TRBJ2-1
v_call: TRBV20-1
clone_size: many
cdr3_aa: CSASPGQGGDEQFF

cdr3_length: 15
j_call: TRBJ2-1
v_call: TRBV6-2/TRBV6-3
clone_size: many
cdr3_aa: CASGGGGVSYNEQFF

cdr3_length: 13
j_call: TRBJ1-6
v_call: TRBV20-1
clone_size: many
cdr3_aa: CSAVVQPTSPLHF

cdr3_length: 18
j_call: TRBJ2-3
v_call: TRBV20-1
clone_size: many
cdr3_aa: CSARARLAGYLSGDTQYF

cdr3_length: 16
j_call: TRBJ1-3
v_call: TRBV4-1
clone_size: many
cdr3_aa: CASSQTGDTSGNTIYF

cdr3_length: 17
j_call: TRBJ1-5
v_call: TRBV4-1
clone_size: many
cdr3_aa: CASSQDLAGTYNQPQHF

cdr3_length: 17
j_call: TRBJ1-1
v_call: TRBV5-1
clone_size: -
cdr3_aa: CASSSPLTGDGQTEAFF

cdr3_length: 13
j_call: TRBJ2-3
v_call: TRBV4-3
clone_size: many
cdr3_aa: CASSQDMADTQYF

cdr3_length: 13
j_call: TRBJ2-5
v_call: TRBV6-5
clone_size: -
cdr3_aa: CASSQRYQETQYF

cdr3_length: 15
j_call: TRBJ2-1
v_call: TRBV12-3/TRBV12-4
clone_size: many
cdr3_aa: CASSSLQASYNEQFF

cdr3_length: 13
j_call: TRBJ2-3
v_call: TRBV7-2
clone_size: many
cdr3_aa: CASGTKSTDTQYF

cdr3_length: 14
j_call: TRBJ1-4
v_call: TRBV5-5
clone_size: many
cdr3_aa: CASSSPGSNEKLFF

cdr3_length: 15
j_call: TRBJ1-2
v_call: TRBV20-1
clone_size: many
cdr3_aa: CSAEHGGRTGKGYTF

cdr3_length: 14
j_call: TRBJ1-6
v_call: TRBV6-6
clone_size: many
cdr3_aa: CASTQTGLNSPLHF

cdr3_length: 14
j_call: TRBJ2-3
v_call: TRBV20-1
clone_size: many
cdr3_aa: CSAVIADGTDTQYF

cdr3_length: 17
j_call: TRBJ2-2
v_call: TRBV21-1
clone_size: once
cdr3_aa: CASSKARGGCVAGELFF

cdr3_length: 13
j_call: TRBJ1-3
v_call: TRBV12-3/TRBV12-4
clone_size: many
cdr3_aa: CASSPGQRNTIYF

cdr3_length: 16
j_call: TRBJ2-5
v_call: TRBV4-3
clone_size: many
cdr3_aa: CASSRGAGGPQETQYF

cdr3_length: 16
j_call: TRBJ2-5
v_call: TRBV4-2
clone_size: -
cdr3_aa: CASSPGDRVFQETQYF

cdr3_length: 15
j_call: TRBJ2-2
v_call: TRBV5-5
clone_size: few
cdr3_aa: CASSRTSANTGELFF

cdr3_length: 12
j_call: TRBJ2-5
v_call: TRBV10-3
clone_size: many
cdr3_aa: CAISESEETQYF

cdr3_length: 11
j_call: TRBJ2-1
v_call: TRBV12-5
clone_size: many
cdr3_aa: CASGSGNEQFF

cdr3_length: 14
j_call: TRBJ1-2
v_call: TRBV27
clone_size: many
cdr3_aa: CASSSIPLEGGYTF

cdr3_length: 16
j_call: TRBJ1-1
v_call: TRBV5-1
clone_size: -
cdr3_aa: CASSPGQASMNTEAFF

cdr3_length: 16
j_call: TRBJ2-1
v_call: TRBV5-5
clone_size: many
cdr3_aa: CASSPVRGRADNEQFF

cdr3_length: 13
j_call: TRBJ1-1
v_call: TRBV7-2
clone_size: once
cdr3_aa: CASSRQGASEAFF

cdr3_length: 15
j_call: TRBJ2-5
v_call: TRBV20-1
clone_size: many
cdr3_aa: CSARDRTGGGETQYF

cdr3_length: 15
j_call: TRBJ2-1
v_call: TRBV2
clone_size: -
cdr3_aa: CASRLGLAPGDEQFF

cdr3_length: 16
j_call: TRBJ2-1
v_call: TRBV7-8
clone_size: many
cdr3_aa: CASSIGGTGLYNEQFF

cdr3_length: 14
j_call: TRBJ2-5
v_call: TRBV29-1
clone_size: many
cdr3_aa: CSVPLGGNQETQYF

cdr3_length: 16
j_call: TRBJ2-7
v_call: TRBV19
clone_size: many
cdr3_aa: CASSIDPGQGSDEQYF

cdr3_length: 16
j_call: -
v_call: TRBV11-2
clone_size: many
cdr3_aa: CASSQGLAGGPETQYF

cdr3_length: 12
j_call: TRBJ2-3
v_call: TRBV20-1
clone_size: many
cdr3_aa: CSARDNADTQYF

cdr3_length: 17
j_call: TRBJ1-5
v_call: TRBV20-1
clone_size: many
cdr3_aa: CSARDPRDTYSNQPQHF

cdr3_length: 13
j_call: TRBJ2-1
v_call: TRBV19
clone_size: few
cdr3_aa: CASSRAIYNEQFF

cdr3_length: 15
j_call: TRBJ2-1
v_call: TRBV20-1
clone_size: many
cdr3_aa: CSASGGDTSYNEQFF

cdr3_length: 16
j_call: TRBJ2-1
v_call: TRBV24-1
clone_size: -
cdr3_aa: CATSGSVKGSYNEQFF

cdr3_length: 16
j_call: TRBJ1-1
v_call: TRBV5-6
clone_size: -
cdr3_aa: CASSSDWGSMNTEAFF

cdr3_length: 11
j_call: TRBJ1-1
v_call: TRBV20-1
clone_size: many
cdr3_aa: CSAGGNTEAFF

cdr3_length: 16
j_call: TRBJ2-1
v_call: TRBV6-4
clone_size: -
cdr3_aa: CASSDEGSSSHNEQFF

cdr3_length: 13
j_call: TRBJ1-1
v_call: TRBV12-3/TRBV12-4
clone_size: many
cdr3_aa: CASSLARGTEAFF

cdr3_length: 12
j_call: TRBJ2-5
v_call: TRBV5-1
clone_size: many
cdr3_aa: CASSLYRETQYF

cdr3_length: 15
j_call: TRBJ1-1
v_call: TRBV6-5
clone_size: many
cdr3_aa: CASSFDQGSNSEAFF

cdr3_length: 13
j_call: TRBJ2-1
v_call: TRBV5-1
clone_size: many
cdr3_aa: CASTDTSYNEQFF

cdr3_length: 14
j_call: TRBJ1-1
v_call: TRBV20-1
clone_size: many
cdr3_aa: CSATKTGVNTEAFF

cdr3_length: 12
j_call: TRBJ1-4
v_call: TRBV29-1
clone_size: many
cdr3_aa: CSVRDANEKLFF